A single sample gave rise to the 26 T cell receptor beta chains below, sequenced in a study of T cell responses to AZD1222 COVID-19 vaccine (dated by TCRdb to the early 2020s). The sample's time point label, in plain terms: baseline before first vaccination. Libraries were built with the immunoSEQ multiplex PCR assay. TCRdb took this table from immuneACCESS and kept in-frame rearrangements with V and J called. Such tables lack part of the clones; where checked against another copy, unresolved V genes explain under half of the gap, and the rest is unexplained. The sample yields more than 30,000 clones; approximately 90% were counted once. Roughly 42% of the sample is taken by the ten largest. This specimen consisted of peripheral blood, obtained on day 0 of AZD1222 vaccination. The receptors stem from an adult in good health.

The chain is built from TRBV6-2 or TRBV6-3 and TRBJ2-1; 12 bases line up with TRBD2. This CDR3 comprises 17 residues. V lost 5 bases and J lost 6; bases outside the gene matches: 11. In germline, CDR1 is MNHEY, CDR2 SVGEGT. CDR3 nucleotide sequence: TGTGCCAGCAGTCCACTAGCGGGGGGCCACTACGGCAATGAGCAGTTCTTC. It codes for CASSPLAGGHYGNEQFF.

The chain carries TRBV25-1 and TRBJ2-5; 12 bases map to TRBD1. This CDR3 region has 13 residues. The V segment lost 8 bases and the J segment 5 bases; nucleotides outside the gene matches: 3. Germline V gene lookup returns CDR1 MGHDK and CDR2 SYGVNS. Here the CDR3 reads CASGDRGRETQYF. DNA of the CDR3: TGTGCCAGCGGGGACAGGGGGCGGGAGACCCAGTACTTC.

This chain uses TRBV6-2 or TRBV6-3 with TRBJ2-7; 12 bases map to TRBD2. Trimming removed 6 bases from V and 1 base from J; junction bases left unmatched: 7. The CDR3 covers 16 residues. Per germline, CDR1 MNHEY and CDR2 SVGEGT. The CDR3 loop reads CASSRALAGGSYEQYF. In DNA, the CDR3 is TGTGCCAGCAGCCGAGCACTAGCGGGGGGTTCCTACGAGCAGTACTTC.

This chain connects TRBV19 to TRBJ1-4; D is perhaps TRBD1 (5 bases). Germline V lookup: CDR1 LNHDA, CDR2 SQIVND (reference sequence). CDR3 length: 14 residues. Trimming stripped 5 bases from V and 6 bases from J, with 13 bases between. CDR3 DNA sequence: TGTGCCAGTAGTGCCCAGGGCACTCATGAAAAACTGTTTTTT. Its translation: CASSAQGTHEKLFF.

J is TRBJ1-4 and V is TRBV5-1; 10 nucleotides line up with TRBD1. CDR1 SGHRS and CDR2 YFSETQ come from the germline V gene. The CDR3 spans 16 residues. Unmatched junction bases numbered 6, after V lost 0 bases and J lost 7 bases. The CDR3 region has the DNA TGCGCCAGCAGCTTGGCCGAAGGACAGGGGGTTGAAAAACTGTTTTTT. Translated, it gives CASSLAEGQGVEKLFF.

The chain couples TRBV7-9 to TRBJ1-5; D is ambiguous. In germline, CDR1 is SEHNR, CDR2 FQNEAQ (reference sequence). The ends were cut back, 4 bases at V and 7 bases at J, with 8 bases in the middle. The CDR3 has 12 residues. The DNA of the CDR3 is TGTGCCAGCAGCTCTGTAGGACAGCCCCAGCATTTT. It yields the protein CASSSVGQPQHF.

This clone was counted once. The V and J genes are TRBV7-2 and TRBJ1-5, with 8 nucleotides matching TRBD1. This CDR3 contains 15 residues. Germline trimming cut 5 bases from V and 2 bases from J; bases unmatched to any gene: 5. Germline V gene data show CDR1 as SGHTA and CDR2 as FQGNSA. The CDR3 nucleotides read TGTGCCAGCAGCGTAGACAGGGGAGGCAATCAGCCCCAGCATTTT. Translating it yields CASSVDRGGNQPQHF.

The rearrangement links TRBV12-5 to TRBJ1-5; 7 bases are shared with TRBD1. Unmatched junction bases numbered 13, after V lost 5 bases and J lost 6 bases. The length of the CDR3 is 16 residues. Per the germline V gene, CDR1 is LGHNT and CDR2 is FRNRAP. The CDR3 protein is CASGLTLGGGGQPQHF. The CDR3 coding sequence is TGTGCTAGTGGTCTCACTTTAGGAGGGGGCGGTCAGCCCCAGCATTTT.

J is TRBJ1-1 and V is TRBV12-3 or TRBV12-4; D might be TRBD1 (5 bases). Trimming stripped 7 bases from V and 14 bases from J, with 20 bases between. This CDR3 is 12 amino acids long. CDR3 in amino acids: CASTTTGVRWFF. As DNA, the CDR3 is TGTGCCAGCACGACCACAGGAGTTAGGTGGTTCTTT.

The table lists this clone with a count of one. The chain links TRBV12-5 to TRBJ1-5; 8 nucleotides line up with TRBD1. CDR1 is LGHNT and CDR2 is FRNRAP in the germline V gene. The CDR3 is 12 amino acids. The V segment lost 4 bases and the J segment 11 bases; nucleotides outside the gene matches: 4. The CDR3 region has the DNA TGTGCTAGTGGTTCAGGGGGACAGGCCCAGCATTTT. This sequence encodes CASGSGGQAQHF.

V and J are TRBV7-2 and TRBJ2-7, with TRBD1 matching over 8 bases. The CDR3 totals 13 residues. With V trimmed by 5 bases and J by 6 bases, 6 bases remained unmatched. Germline CDR1 and CDR2: SGHTA and FQGNSA. CDR3 sequence reads: CASSRDRKCEQYF. The CDR3 region has the DNA TGTGCCAGCAGCCGGGACAGGAAGTGCGAGCAGTACTTC.

The chain recombines TRBV11-2 with TRBJ2-7, with a possible D match to TRBD1 (5 bases). This CDR3 has 13 amino acids. Trimming shortened V by 4 bases and J by 3 bases, and 10 bases separated the two germline ends. CDR1 SGHAT and CDR2 FQNNGV come from the germline V gene. For the CDR3, the DNA is TGTGCCAGCAGCTACAGACAGATCTACGAGCAGTACTTC. Its translation is CASSYRQIYEQYF.

The rearrangement links TRBV5-1 to TRBJ2-2; 8 bases match TRBD1. CDR1 SGHRS and CDR2 YFSETQ come from the germline V gene. The CDR3 consists of 20 residues. V lost 0 bases and J lost 4; bases outside the gene matches: 17. The CDR3 here is CASSLALLDRAAKRTGELFF. DNA for the CDR3: TGCGCCAGCAGCTTGGCCCTTTTGGACAGGGCCGCGAAGCGCACCGGGGAGCTGTTTTTT.

V usage is TRBV3-1 (or the pseudogene TRBV3-2) and J usage is TRBJ2-5; the D is unclear. The V gene's germline CDR1 is LGHDT and CDR2 YNNKEL (reference sequence). The CDR3 covers 12 residues. With 5 bases removed from V and 2 bases from J, the gap between germline ends came to 6 bases. The CDR3, as DNA: TGTGCCAGCAGCTCTATGCAAGAGACCCAGTACTTC. Translated: CASSSMQETQYF.

This clone appeared a single time. The gene calls are TRBV19 and TRBJ1-3; 7 bases line up with TRBD1. Germline lookup yields CDR1 LNHDA and CDR2 SQIVND (reference sequence). This CDR3 contains 14 residues. Germline trimming cut 8 bases from V and 0 bases from J; bases unmatched to any gene: 4. CDR3 loop: CASGQATSGNTIYF. DNA for the CDR3: TGTGCCAGTGGACAGGCGACCTCTGGAAACACCATATATTTT.

This rearrangement joins TRBV14 to TRBJ2-2; D is undetermined. The CDR3 runs to 15 residues. CDR1 is SGHDN and CDR2 is FVKESK in the germline V gene. V lost 5 bases and J 4 bases, leaving 14 bases between the germline ends. CDR3 in amino acids: CASSSRAPGTGELFF. The CDR3, as DNA: TGTGCCAGCAGCTCCCGGGCCCCGGGCACCGGGGAGCTGTTTTTT. Combining the CDR3 with reference TRBV14 and TRBJ2-2 gives the whole variable domain EAGVTQFPSHSVIEKGQTVTLRCDPISGHDNLYWYRRVMGKEIKFLLHFVKESKQDESGMPNNRFLAERTGGTYSTLKVQPAELEDSGVYFCASSSRAPGTGELFFGEGSRLTVL.

The rearrangement uses TRBV5-4 and TRBJ2-7; D tentatively reads TRBD1 or TRBD2 (6 bases each). The germline CDR1 and CDR2 sequences are SGHNT and YYREEE (reference sequence). The CDR3 is 14 residues long. With 0 bases removed from V and 5 bases from J, the gap between germline ends came to 12 bases. The CDR3, as DNA: TGTGCCAGCAGCTTGGGGGACGGGGGCGACGAGCAGTACTTC. Protein: CASSLGDGGDEQYF.

The rearrangement links TRBV7-6 to TRBJ2-5; TRBD2 matches at 12 bases. The CDR3 contains 17 residues. V shed 5 bases, J shed 2 bases, and the junction held 9 bases outside the gene matches. Germline V gives CDR1 SGHVS, CDR2 FNYEAQ. This CDR3 is CASSIGVLAGGQETQYF. CDR3 in DNA: TGTGCCAGCAGCATAGGGGTACTAGCGGGGGGTCAAGAGACCCAGTACTTC.

The chain joins TRBV3-1 (or the pseudogene TRBV3-2) to TRBJ2-7, with D unclear. Germline values: CDR1 LGHDT, CDR2 YNNKEL (reference sequence). Deletions cut 1 base from V and 6 bases from J, with 13 bases between. CDR3 size: 14 residues. CDR3 DNA: TGTGCCAGCAGCCAAGTGGATTCCGGCTCCGAGCAGTACTTC. Encoded protein: CASSQVDSGSEQYF.

This clone has more than one count but fewer than ten. The genes are TRBV11-2 and TRBJ1-2; a possible D gene is TRBD1 (5 bases). Germline CDR1 is SGHAT and CDR2 is FQNNGV. The CDR3 sequence is 15 residues long. Trimming took off 5 bases at V and 8 bases at J, with 21 bases between the two ends. CDR3 bases: TGTGCCAGCAGCCGTGGTGGGGTCAGGGTGGAAGGCTACACCTTC. Translating gives CASSRGGVRVEGYTF.

This chain uses TRBV10-2 with TRBJ1-6; D is ambiguous. This CDR3 is 10 amino acids long. The V gene's germline CDR1 is WSHSY and CDR2 SAAADI. Trimming removed 8 bases from V and 10 bases from J, with 6 bases in between. The CDR3 loop reads CASPSSPLHF. DNA of the CDR3: TGCGCCAGCCCCTCGTCACCCCTCCACTTT.

The chain has TRBV3-1 (or the pseudogene TRBV3-2) and TRBJ2-1; D call uncertain. Trimming shortened V by 2 bases and J by 8 bases, and 7 bases separated the two germline ends. The CDR3 spans 12 residues. Germline V gene data show CDR1 as LGHDT and CDR2 as YNNKEL (reference sequence). The CDR3 is CASSQLGYEQFF. The CDR3 nucleotides read TGTGCCAGCAGCCAATTGGGTTATGAGCAGTTCTTC.

The chain has TRBV14 and TRBJ2-2; D remains ambiguous. The CDR3 sequence is 15 residues long. Trimming stripped 0 bases from V and 4 bases from J, with 9 bases between. Germline CDR1 is SGHDN and CDR2 is FVKESK. For the CDR3, the DNA is TGTGCCAGCAGCCAAGAACAAGGAGCCACCGGGGAGCTGTTTTTT. It encodes CASSQEQGATGELFF.

This chain connects TRBV7-9 to TRBJ1-3; no firm D call. Germline CDR1 reads SEHNR; CDR2 reads FQNEAQ (reference sequence). The CDR3 runs 12 residues. Trimming took 1 base from V and 9 from J, leaving 7 bases between them. CDR3 residues: CASSLGIATIYF. In DNA, the CDR3 is TGTGCCAGCAGCTTAGGAATAGCCACCATATATTTT.

The chain recombines TRBV30 with TRBJ1-1; TRBD1 might be the D (5 bases). Germline V lookup: CDR1 GTSNPN, CDR2 SVGIG (reference sequence). The germline V and J ends were trimmed by 8 bases and 5 bases, with 12 bases remaining between them. The CDR3 is made up of 11 amino acids. CDR3 sequence reads: CATRAGTEAFF. CDR3 nucleotide sequence: TGTGCCACGAGGGCAGGGACTGAAGCTTTCTTT.

The CDR3 nucleotides read TGTGCCAGCAGCTTAGGGGGGACAGGGGAAGGCGAGCAGTACTTC. Amino acid sequence: CASSLGGTGEGEQYF. The genes are TRBV7-9 and TRBJ2-7; 10 positions match TRBD1. CDR1 and CDR2 (germline): SEHNR, FQNEAQ (reference sequence). CDR3 size: 15 residues. After removal of 1 base from V and 6 bases from J, the junction contained 6 bases not matched to a gene.